Below are 13 T cell receptor beta chains sequenced from a single sample in a study of CD8 T cells in ankylosing spondylitis. TCRdb re-called the 5' RACE reads through MiXCR, storing one row per CDR3 protein. The sample has about 300,000 distinct CDR3 sequences, around 20% seen once. The source material was blood, either unsorted or a sorted T cell fraction (not recorded which). The receptor set was obtained from a female donor with ankylosing spondylitis or in good health (not recorded which).

There are a few counts of this clonotype. The rearrangement links TRBV10-3 to TRBJ2-1; 13 bases line up with TRBD2. Germline CDR1 and CDR2: ENHRY and SYGVKD. The V segment lost 5 bases and the J segment 4 bases; nucleotides outside the gene matches: 5. The CDR3 has 16 amino acids. The CDR3 spells CAISSPGLAGYNEQFF. DNA for the CDR3: TGTGCCATCAGTTCCCCGGGACTAGCGGGATACAATGAGCAGTTCTTC.

This clonotype was counted between two and nine times. J is TRBJ2-3 and V is TRBV7-2; TRBD2 matches at 10 bases. The CDR3 loop spans 16 amino acids. The ends lost 2 bases at V and 1 base at J; junction bases unmatched: 3. Germline loops: CDR1 SGHTA, CDR2 FQGNSA. CDR3 amino acids: CASSLSLAGGTDTQYF. The CDR3 DNA reads TGTGCCAGCAGCTTATCGCTAGCGGGAGGCACAGATACGCAGTATTTT.

This clonotype was recorded a few times. The chain is built from TRBV9 and TRBJ2-1; 7 bases agree with TRBD2. Germline V gene sequence: CDR1 SGDLS, CDR2 YYNGEE. Unmatched junction bases numbered 5, after V lost 0 bases and J lost 5 bases. This CDR3 region has 15 residues. The CDR3 DNA reads TGTGCCAGCAGCGTAGCAACTAGCGCCCACAATGAGCAGTTCTTC. This sequence encodes CASSVATSAHNEQFF.

CDR3 amino acids: CASAGPGGRTEAFF. The CDR3 region has the DNA TGTGCCAGCGCCGGCCCAGGGGGCCGAACTGAAGCTTTCTTT. The chain uses TRBV6-2 or TRBV6-3 and TRBJ1-1; 8 bases are a match to TRBD1. The CDR3 is 14 amino acids. With 8 bases clipped from V and 5 bases from J, the junction kept 10 bases outside the gene matches. CDR1 MNHEY and CDR2 SVGEGT come from the germline V gene.

J is TRBJ2-3 and V is TRBV10-3; D is perhaps TRBD1 or TRBD2 (6 bases each). The V end was cut by 0 bases, the J end by 6 bases, with 10 bases between. The germline V gene encodes CDR1 ENHRY and CDR2 SYGVKD. CDR3 length: 14 amino acids. CDR3 sequence: CAISESGGPDTQYF. CDR3 in DNA: TGTGCCATCAGTGAGTCCGGGGGCCCCGATACGCAGTATTTT.

CDR3 region: CASTKETNNEQFF. The CDR3 bases are TGTGCCAGCACCAAAGAGACCAACAATGAGCAGTTCTTC. The chain links TRBV2 to TRBJ2-1; D gene unclear. Germline V gene lookup returns CDR1 SNHLY and CDR2 FYNNEI. The CDR3 is made up of 13 amino acids. The V gene lost 7 bases and the J gene lost 5 bases, with 12 bases spanning the gap.

This chain joins TRBV2 and TRBJ2-2; weak D call: TRBD1 (6 bases). V was cut by 6 bases and J by 5 bases, with 16 bases left in between. The CDR3 contains 15 residues. Germline lookup yields CDR1 SNHLY and CDR2 FYNNEI. The CDR3 loop reads CASRPPGVRTGELFF. The CDR3 nucleotides are TGTGCCAGCAGACCCCCAGGGGTACGGACCGGGGAGCTGTTTTTT.

A single count supports this clonotype. This chain joins TRBV30 and TRBJ2-1; D unclear. Per germline, CDR1 GTSNPN and CDR2 SVGIG (reference sequence). The CDR3 extends over 16 amino acids. V was cut by 5 bases and J by 8 bases, with 25 bases left in between. The CDR3: CAWGVGQSIRGDEQFF. The DNA for the CDR3 is TGTGCCTGGGGGGTAGGGCAGTCGATTCGTGGCGATGAGCAGTTCTTC.

The CDR3 DNA reads TGTGCCAGCAGTTACGGACGGAAGGGAAACACCATATATTTT. Its protein product is CASSYGRKGNTIYF. The genes are TRBV6-5 and TRBJ1-3; D is undetermined. The CDR3 has 14 amino acids. The ends were cut back, 2 bases at V and 4 bases at J, with 9 bases in the middle. Germline assignment: CDR1 MNHEY and CDR2 SVGAGI.

The rearrangement uses TRBV6-1 and TRBJ1-2, with D uncertain. Trimming cost V 5 bases and J 4 bases, with 11 bases left between them. Per the germline V gene, CDR1 is MNHNS and CDR2 is SASEGT. CDR3 length equals 13 residues. The CDR3, as DNA: TGTGCCAGCAGTACCCCGGGATCCTATGGCTACACCTTC. Encoded protein: CASSTPGSYGYTF.

This clonotype was counted many times. The V gene is TRBV11-1, the J gene TRBJ2-3; 9 bases map to TRBD2. The CDR3 covers 18 residues. Germline V CDR1 and CDR2: SGHAT, FQDESV (reference sequence). V lost 5 bases to trimming and J lost 3 bases; unmatched junction nucleotides: 15. This CDR3 reads CASSLPAGGSGSTDTQYF. As DNA, the CDR3 is TGTGCCAGCAGCCTACCCGCCGGAGGTAGCGGGAGTACAGATACGCAGTATTTT.

This chain uses TRBV28 with TRBJ2-2, with D unclear. Germline CDR1 reads MDHEN; CDR2 reads SYDVKM. The CDR3 has 13 amino acids. V lost 7 bases to trimming and J lost 6 bases, with 12 bases between them. CDR3 DNA sequence: TGTGCCAGCAAGAGTGGGTTAGCCGGGGAGCTGTTTTTT. This encodes CASKSGLAGELFF.

A few counts support this clonotype. The V call is TRBV9, the J call TRBJ2-3; tentative D call: TRBD1 (6 bases). The germline gives CDR1 SGDLS, CDR2 YYNGEE. Trimming left V 3 bases short and J 0 bases short, with 14 bases between. CDR3 length: 16 residues. CDR3 sequence: CASSALTGLSTDTQYF. The CDR3 DNA sequence: TGTGCCAGCAGCGCTCTTACAGGGTTAAGCACAGATACGCAGTATTTT.